The 12 T cell receptor beta chains listed next were all sequenced from one sample in a study of OX40 agonist ivuxolimab in advanced cancers. The data were produced by immunoSEQ multiplex PCR, yet TCRdb's version contains in-frame clones alone and is incomplete. The repertoire includes fewer than 90,000 clones, 89% of them detected once, and more than 0.3% sits in the top ten. Material: CD4+ or CD8+ T cells sorted from blood, obtained in a trial of the OX40 agonist ivuxolimab. The receptors were sampled from an adult with an advanced solid tumor such as melanoma, head and neck, liver or kidney cancer.

This clone appeared once. V and J are TRBV7-2 and TRBJ2-7; D not certain. Looked up from germline, CDR1 is SGHTA and CDR2 is FQGNSA. Trimming took off 1 base at V and 0 bases at J, with 7 bases between the two ends. CDR3 size: 14 residues. CDR3: CASSLGRLSYEQYF. CDR3 bases: TGTGCCAGCAGCTTAGGCAGACTCTCCTACGAGCAGTACTTC.

The chain carries TRBV30 and TRBJ2-7; TRBD1 is a possible D gene (6 bases). Trimming pared 3 bases from V and 2 bases from J, leaving 11 bases between. From germline, CDR1 is GTSNPN and CDR2 SVGIG (reference sequence). CDR3 length equals 13 residues. The CDR3 DNA is TGTGCCTGGAGACCTCAGGGGACCTACGAGCAGTACTTC. It is translated as CAWRPQGTYEQYF.

This clone was seen only once. The chain is built from TRBV7-2 and TRBJ2-3, with D perhaps matching TRBD1 (5 bases). Germline assignment: CDR1 SGHTA and CDR2 FQGNSA. V shed 0 bases and J shed 5 bases, with 6 bases lying between them. CDR3 length equals 13 residues. The chain's CDR3 is CASSLAQGDTQYF. CDR3 bases: TGTGCCAGCAGCTTAGCCCAGGGAGATACGCAGTATTTT.

DNA of the CDR3: TGTGCCTGGGCAGCAAGCTCCTACGAGCAGTACTTC. Translating gives CAWAASSYEQYF. The gene calls are TRBV30 and TRBJ2-7; D is uncertain. The length of the CDR3 is 12 residues. Germline V gene lookup returns CDR1 GTSNPN and CDR2 SVGIG (reference sequence). The germline V and J ends were trimmed by 5 bases and 0 bases, with 8 bases remaining between them.

V gene TRBV5-5 combines with J gene TRBJ2-7; TRBD2 is a possible D gene (5 bases). The ends were cut back, 4 bases at V and 4 bases at J, with 12 bases in the middle. There are 13 residues in the CDR3. Germline CDR1 is SGHKS and CDR2 is YYEKEE (reference sequence). The CDR3 region has the DNA TGTGCCAGCAGCAGGAGGACTGGTTACGAGCAGTACTTC. It is translated as CASSRRTGYEQYF.

The rearrangement links TRBV6-5 to TRBJ1-2; no clear D gene. Germline-derived CDR1 and CDR2 are MNHEY and SVGAGI. The CDR3 length is 14 residues. V was pared by 3 bases and J by 4 bases, with 12 bases between. The CDR3 reads CASSYKSTFYGYTF. The DNA for the CDR3 is TGTGCCAGCAGTTATAAGTCCACATTCTATGGCTACACCTTC.

J is TRBJ2-3 and V is TRBV7-2; no reliable D call. This CDR3 has 14 residues. In germline, CDR1 is SGHTA, CDR2 FQGNSA. V was cut by 4 bases and J by 2 bases, with 10 bases left in between. The CDR3 spells CASSSRLSTDTQYF. The CDR3 nucleotides read TGTGCCAGCAGCTCCCGGCTCTCCACAGATACGCAGTATTTT.

This chain joins TRBV10-3 and TRBJ1-4; D uncertain. CDR1 ENHRY and CDR2 SYGVKD come from the germline V gene. V shed 0 bases and J shed 4 bases, with 6 bases lying between them. CDR3 size: 14 residues. This CDR3 is CAISESTGNEKLFF. The CDR3 DNA follows: TGTGCCATCAGTGAGTCTACGGGTAATGAAAAACTGTTTTTT.

The chain employs TRBV19 and TRBJ2-5; 8 nucleotides align to TRBD1. The ends lost 5 bases at V and 4 bases at J; junction bases unmatched: 6. Per germline, CDR1 LNHDA and CDR2 SQIVND (reference sequence). The CDR3 contains 14 residues. CDR3 nucleotides: TGTGCCAGTAGTCTCGACAGGGGAAGAGAGACCCAGTACTTC. This gives the protein CASSLDRGRETQYF.

The V and J genes are TRBV2 and TRBJ2-2, with D perhaps assigned TRBD1 or TRBD2 (5 bases each). Trimming stripped 7 bases from V and 6 bases from J, with 24 bases between. The CDR3 has 17 amino acids. Germline lookup yields CDR1 SNHLY and CDR2 FYNNEI. This CDR3 reads CASNPAVLPGRSGELFF. The DNA of the CDR3 is TGTGCCAGCAATCCTGCTGTCCTCCCGGGACGGTCCGGGGAGCTGTTTTTT.

This clone has just a few counts. The chain joins TRBV30 to TRBJ1-2; D gene uncertain. The germline gives CDR1 GTSNPN, CDR2 SVGIG (reference sequence). This CDR3 has 13 amino acids. The ends were cut back, 1 base at V and 7 bases at J, with 13 bases in the middle. The CDR3 coding sequence is TGTGCCTGGAGTGCAGCGTCGTATGGTGGCTACACCTTC. Residues: CAWSAASYGGYTF.

This rearrangement joins TRBV19 to TRBJ2-6; the D is unclear. Between the trimmed V and J ends, which lost 2 bases and 1 base, there was a span of 3 bases. Germline V CDR1 and CDR2: LNHDA, SQIVND (reference sequence). The CDR3 extends over 14 amino acids. The CDR3 sequence: CASSIQSGANVLTF. As DNA, the CDR3 is TGTGCCAGTAGTATACAATCTGGGGCCAACGTCCTGACTTTC. The full variable domain, its missing parts supplied by reference TRBV19 and TRBJ2-6, is DGGITQSPKYLFRKEGQNVTLSCEQNLNHDAMYWYRQDPGQGLRLIYYSQIVNDFQKGDIAEGYSVSREKKESFPLTVTSAQKNPTAFYLCASSIQSGANVLTFGAGSRLTVL.